The T cell receptor (beta chain) under discussion was sequenced for a study of human T cells and chemical hapten exposure. Background on the study: Sensitization applied 2% DPC to approximately 2 cm by approximately 2 cm of upper inner arm skin. On the upper back, patch tests were applied with 0.01% DPC and read at 6 days.

V was clipped by 2 bases and J by 5 bases, with 11 bases between them. The CDR3 has 14 amino acids. Germline-derived CDR1 and CDR2 are SGHRS and YFSETQ. Specified treatment: therapeutic diphenylcyclopropenone sensitization with weekly scalp DPC. Whole blood, unfractionated, served as the material for total RNA extraction. The study's library attached unique molecular identifiers to single cDNA molecules. TCRdb ran MiXCR on the reads and lists one entry per CDR3 protein. The sample holds around 5,300 distinct CDR3 sequences; 55% are singletons and the top ten take 4%. V and J are TRBV5-1 and TRBJ2-4; D unresolved. The sequence came from an adult with alopecia areata. Some clones in this sample may be carry-over from other donors' samples. This table probably holds off-target reads from a library built for another chain. Sequencing was performed on whole blood, taken before DPC sensitization or 2, 6, or about 24 weeks after (not recorded which). In DNA, the CDR3 is TGCGCCAGCAGCTTAAAAAGTTACCAAAACATTCAGTACTTC. Protein sequence: CASSLKSYQNIQYF.